This TCR beta chain was recorded in a study of blood T cell repertoires in COVID-19. This clone was counted once. The V and J ends lost 4 bases and 0 bases respectively, with 12 bases between them. The germline gives CDR1 PRHDT, CDR2 FYEKMQ (reference sequence). CDR3 length equals 16 residues. TCRdb's copy holds only in-frame clones and misses some; the assay was immunoSEQ multiplex PCR. The repertoire holds 150,000 or so clones, with just under 85% as singletons. V gene TRBV13 combines with J gene TRBJ1-4, with D possibly being TRBD1 (6 bases). The sample taken for sequencing was PBMCs or T cells enriched from blood (not recorded which). This TCR came from a middle-aged man who had recovered from COVID-19. For the CDR3, the DNA is TGTGCCAGCAGCTCTAAAGGGGGTGCAACTAATGAAAAACTGTTTTTT. It specifies CASSSKGGATNEKLFF.